Each of the 17 T cell receptor beta chains below was sequenced from the same sample in a study of radiotherapy plus CTLA-4 blockade in lung cancer. Only in-frame clones appear in the TCRdb table, and some are missing; sequencing was by immunoSEQ multiplex PCR. The profile shows approximately 80,000 clones, 78% of them singletons. The sample consisted of peripheral blood, taken from a patient treated with radiotherapy plus ipilimumab. Receptor source: a human donor with non-small cell lung cancer whose response to radiotherapy plus ipilimumab could not be evaluated. Some clones in this sample may be carry-over from other donors' samples.

This clone was recorded once. This chain joins TRBV6-5 and TRBJ1-6, with 7 bases aligning to TRBD1. V lost 2 bases and J lost 6; bases outside the gene matches: 7. The CDR3 is 16 amino acids. Germline CDR1 and CDR2: MNHEY and SVGAGI. The CDR3 nucleotides are TGTGCCAGCAGTTACCGACAGGGTCATTCTAATTCACCCCTCCACTTT. Amino acids: CASSYRQGHSNSPLHF.

The chain uses TRBV7-3 and TRBJ2-2, with TRBD2 identical over 9 bases. Germline loops: CDR1 SGHTA, CDR2 FQGTGA. Unmatched junction bases numbered 7, after V lost 5 bases and J lost 6 bases. This CDR3 comprises 15 residues. This chain's CDR3 is CASSPRGGSSGELFF. CDR3 DNA: TGTGCCAGCAGCCCGCGGGGGGGCAGTTCCGGGGAGCTGTTTTTT. The full variable domain, in which reference TRBV7-3 and TRBJ2-2 provide the parts outside the CDR3, is GAGVSQTPSNKVTEKGKYVELRCDPISGHTALYWYRQSLGQGPEFLIYFQGTGAADDSGLPNDRFFAVRPEGSVSTLKIQRTERGDSAVYLCASSPRGGSSGELFFGEGSRLTVL.

The chain uses TRBV27 and TRBJ2-7; 10 bases agree with TRBD2. CDR3 length equals 15 residues. Trimming took 5 bases from V and 7 from J; bases not matched to a gene: 11. CDR1 and CDR2 from the germline V gene are MNHEY and SMNVEV (reference sequence). The CDR3 DNA follows: TGTGCCAGCAGTAAACTAGCGGGGACAACGTGGGAGCAGTACTTC. This encodes CASSKLAGTTWEQYF.

The chain carries TRBV7-9 and TRBJ1-2; TRBD1 matches at 8 bases. The germline CDR1 and CDR2 sequences are SEHNR and FQNEAQ (reference sequence). V shed 4 bases and J 1 base; nucleotides not matched to a gene: 5. This CDR3 is built from 15 residues. CDR3 protein: CASSSGTGINYGYTF. The CDR3 coding sequence is TGTGCCAGCAGCTCAGGGACAGGCATTAACTATGGCTACACCTTC.

The gene calls are TRBV19 and TRBJ2-3; 11 bases are shared with TRBD2. V shed 3 bases, J shed 6 bases, and the junction held 5 bases outside the gene matches. This CDR3 has 15 amino acids. The germline gives CDR1 LNHDA, CDR2 SQIVND (reference sequence). The CDR3 region has the DNA TGTGCCAGTAGTATGGGGCTAGCGGGGGGCGATACGCAGTATTTT. Amino acids: CASSMGLAGGDTQYF.

The chain joins TRBV11-2 to TRBJ2-7, with 8 positions matching TRBD1. Losses at the gene ends were 5 bases for V and 3 bases for J; bases not matched to a gene: 6. The CDR3 extends over 14 amino acids. Germline V gene lookup returns CDR1 SGHAT and CDR2 FQNNGV. The CDR3 sequence: CASSRDRPHYEQYF. DNA of the CDR3: TGTGCCAGCAGCCGGGACAGGCCCCACTACGAGCAGTACTTC.

Turning to this clone: Other DNA sequences in this sample translate to the same CDR3. The chain has TRBV19 and TRBJ1-2; a weak D match, TRBD1 (5 bases). The CDR3 loop spans 15 amino acids. V was cut by 3 bases and J by 4 bases, with 15 bases left in between. Per germline, CDR1 LNHDA and CDR2 SQIVND (reference sequence). In DNA form, the CDR3 reads TGTGCCAGTAGTATGATGGGGCAGGAGATCTATGGCTACACCTTC. It is translated as CASSMMGQEIYGYTF.

This clone was seen a handful of times. This chain uses TRBV4-2 with TRBJ2-1; 8 bases fit TRBD2. The CDR3 is 16 amino acids. J gave up 5 bases and V 1 base, and 7 bases lay outside the gene matches. Germline V gives CDR1 LGHNA, CDR2 YNFKEQ. DNA of the CDR3: TGTGCCAGCAGCCAAGTCCGGGGGGGCGGCGACAATGAGCAGTTCTTC. It yields the protein CASSQVRGGGDNEQFF.

The sample holds a few counts of this clone. The J gene is TRBJ1-5, the V gene TRBV5-6; D is perhaps TRBD1 (5 bases). The V gene's germline CDR1 is SGHDT and CDR2 YYEEEE. The CDR3 totals 15 residues. The germline V and J ends were trimmed by 4 bases and 4 bases, with 15 bases remaining between them. CDR3 sequence reads: CASSRGVRVNQPQHF. CDR3 coding DNA: TGTGCCAGCAGCAGGGGTGTCAGAGTAAATCAGCCCCAGCATTTT.

This clone has just a few counts. The V gene is TRBV18, the J gene TRBJ2-1; TRBD2 matches at 10 bases. V gave up 3 bases and J gave up 4 bases; unmatched junction bases: 0. Germline V gene lookup returns CDR1 KGHSH and CDR2 LQKENI. CDR3 length: 14 residues. CDR3 protein: CASSPSGGYNEQFF. Here the CDR3 DNA reads TGTGCCAGCTCACCTAGCGGGGGGTACAATGAGCAGTTCTTC.

As for this clone: Its ends do not fully match the called genes, so a read error is possible. The chain links TRBV7-2 to TRBJ2-1, with 13 bases lining up with TRBD2. The CDR3 is made up of 15 amino acids. Germline CDR1 and CDR2: SGHTA and FQGNSA. The CDR3: CASSLVLAGGRALIF. CDR3 DNA sequence: TGTGCCAGCAGCTTAGTACTAGCGGGGGGGCGAGCCCTGATCTTC. Filled out from reference TRBV7-2 and TRBJ2-1, the complete variable domain reads GAGVSQSPSNKVTEKGKDVELRCDPISGHTALYWYRQSLGQGLEFLIYFQGNSAPDKSGLPSDRFSAERTGGSVSTLTIQRTQQEDSAVYLCASSLVLAGGRALIFGPGTRLTVL.

Remarks on this clone: Likely a read error: the CDR3 ends without its conserved phenylalanine or tryptophan. V usage is TRBV18 and J usage is TRBJ2-7, with TRBD2 matching 7 bases. V lost 6 bases and J lost 6; bases outside the gene matches: 8. Germline V CDR1 and CDR2: KGHSH, LQKENI. This CDR3 is built from 13 residues. The CDR3 is CASSSRLASEQYL. The DNA of the CDR3 is TGTGCCAGCTCGTCCCGACTAGCCAGCGAGCAGTACCTC.

V gene TRBV29-1 combines with J gene TRBJ2-6, with TRBD2 matching 8 bases. The ends lost 7 bases at V and 2 bases at J; junction bases unmatched: 1. Germline assignment: CDR1 SQVTM and CDR2 ANQGSEA. The CDR3 totals 13 residues. The CDR3 region has the DNA TGCAGCGCGGGGGGGCCTGGGGCCAACGTCCTGACTTTC. This codes for CSAGGPGANVLTF.

This rearrangement joins TRBV7-2 to TRBJ1-6; D unclear. V lost 2 bases to trimming and J lost 6 bases, with 14 bases between them. Germline values: CDR1 SGHTA, CDR2 FQGNSA. The CDR3 loop spans 16 amino acids. In DNA, the CDR3 is TGTGCCAGCAGCTTACACCCCCCCATGAGTAATTCACCCCTCCACTTT. Translating gives CASSLHPPMSNSPLHF. The variable domain in full, completed from reference TRBV7-2 and TRBJ1-6, reads GAGVSQSPSNKVTEKGKDVELRCDPISGHTALYWYRQSLGQGLEFLIYFQGNSAPDKSGLPSDRFSAERTGGSVSTLTIQRTQQEDSAVYLCASSLHPPMSNSPLHFGNGTRLTVT.

The chain joins TRBV5-5 to TRBJ1-6; D remains ambiguous. The CDR3 is made up of 16 amino acids. V was cut by 0 bases and J by 3 bases, with 10 bases left in between. Germline assignment: CDR1 SGHKS and CDR2 YYEKEE (reference sequence). In DNA, the CDR3 is TGTGCCAGCAGCTTGGAGGGAGCCGGCTATAATTCACCCCTCCACTTT. It specifies CASSLEGAGYNSPLHF.

The chain recombines TRBV28 with TRBJ1-1; D gene uncertain. This CDR3 has 13 amino acids. Trimming removed 2 bases at V and 4 bases at J, with 8 bases between. Germline V gives CDR1 MDHEN, CDR2 SYDVKM. Written as DNA, the CDR3 is TGTGCCAGCAGTTTAGCGCCCGGCACTGAAGCTTTCTTT. This encodes CASSLAPGTEAFF.

The V gene is TRBV5-1, the J gene TRBJ1-6, with TRBD1 matching 12 bases. The CDR3 runs 18 residues. The trim removed 4 bases at V and 6 bases at J, leaving 11 bases unmatched. Germline V lookup: CDR1 SGHRS, CDR2 YFSETQ. The CDR3 coding sequence is TGCGCCAGCAGCCAGGGGACAGGGGGCGCGAGAGTTAATTCACCCCTCCACTTT. Translated, it gives CASSQGTGGARVNSPLHF.